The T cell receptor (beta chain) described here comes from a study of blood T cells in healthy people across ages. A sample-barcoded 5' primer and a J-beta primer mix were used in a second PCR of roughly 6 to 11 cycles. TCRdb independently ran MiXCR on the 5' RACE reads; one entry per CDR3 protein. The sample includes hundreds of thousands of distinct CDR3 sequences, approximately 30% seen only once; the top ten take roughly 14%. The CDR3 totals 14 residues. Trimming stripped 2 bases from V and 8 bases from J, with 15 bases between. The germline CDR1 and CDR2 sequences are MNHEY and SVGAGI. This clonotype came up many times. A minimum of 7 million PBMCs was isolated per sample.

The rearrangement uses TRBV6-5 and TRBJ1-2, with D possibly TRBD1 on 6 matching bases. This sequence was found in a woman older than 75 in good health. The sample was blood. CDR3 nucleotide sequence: TGTGCCAGCAGTTACACCGGACAGCTCTCGGGCTACACCTTC. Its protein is CASSYTGQLSGYTF.